Below are 15 T cell receptor beta chains sequenced from a single sample in a study of T cell repertoires in cytomegalovirus infection. MiXCR, run by TCRdb on the reads, gives a single entry per CDR3 protein. Among under 800,000 distinct CDR3 sequences listed, around 24% were seen once. Sequenced sample: CD8+ T cells from PBMCs. The receptors shown here come from a human donor in good health (CMV status not recorded). Some clones in this sample may be carry-over from other donors' samples.

In its sample, this clonotype was seen a few times. The V and J genes are TRBV28 and TRBJ2-5; D may be TRBD2 (6 bases). V lost 6 bases, J lost 1 base, and 24 bases lay in between. CDR1 and CDR2 from the germline V gene are MDHEN and SYDVKM. The CDR3 spans 18 residues. Here the CDR3 DNA reads TGTGCCAGCAGCGGTTGGGGTTTGGGGCGGGACGTCCAAGAGACCCAGTACTTC. Protein product: CASSGWGLGRDVQETQYF.

The chain carries TRBV19 and TRBJ2-2; the match to TRBD2 covers 8 bases. This CDR3 region has 17 residues. V dropped 11 bases and J dropped 4; count of bases not matched to a gene: 18. CDR1 and CDR2 from the germline V gene are LNHDA and SQIVND (reference sequence). CDR3 amino acids: CACPLEKRGQATGELFF. The CDR3 DNA reads TGTGCCTGCCCGCTAGAGAAGCGGGGGCAGGCCACCGGGGAGCTGTTTTTT. The full variable domain, completed using reference TRBV19 and TRBJ2-2, is DGGITQSPKYLFRKEGQNVTLSCEQNLNHDAMYWYRQDPGQGLRLIYYSQIVNDFQKGDIAEGYSVSREKKESFPLTVTSAQKNPTAFYLCACPLEKRGQATGELFFGEGSRLTVL.

There are a few counts of this clonotype. V is TRBV9 and J is TRBJ2-1; 8 bases agree with TRBD1. The CDR3 is made up of 14 amino acids. Germline CDR1 SGDLS, CDR2 YYNGEE. The J segment lost 5 bases and the V segment lost 3 bases, leaving 4 bases of the junction unmatched. This CDR3 is CASSAGQAHNEQFF. The DNA of the CDR3 is TGTGCCAGCAGCGCGGGACAGGCCCACAATGAGCAGTTCTTC.

This clonotype was detected only a few times. J is TRBJ1-1 and V is TRBV18, with D hard to call. The CDR3 extends over 10 amino acids. V lost 8 bases and J 5 bases, leaving 6 bases between the germline ends. Germline V lookup: CDR1 KGHSH, CDR2 LQKENI. The CDR3: CASSQTEAFF. CDR3 DNA sequence: TGTGCCAGCAGCCAAACTGAAGCTTTCTTT.

Ten or more counts support this clonotype. This chain uses TRBV7-9 with TRBJ2-2; 8 bases match TRBD2. The V segment lost 4 bases and the J segment 4 bases; nucleotides outside the gene matches: 11. Per germline, CDR1 SEHNR and CDR2 FQNEAQ (reference sequence). This CDR3 contains 17 residues. The CDR3 nucleotides are TGTGCCAGCAGCTCCCTAGCGGGTCCCTCCCCCACCGGGGAGCTGTTTTTT. This codes for CASSSLAGPSPTGELFF.

The chain links TRBV28 to TRBJ1-4, with 9 nucleotides matching TRBD1. The ends lost 7 bases at V and 7 bases at J; junction bases unmatched: 7. This CDR3 comprises 14 residues. Germline V lookup: CDR1 MDHEN, CDR2 SYDVKM. The CDR3 coding sequence is TGTGCCAGCATTCAACAGGGGGCGGGTGAAAAACTGTTTTTT. This encodes CASIQQGAGEKLFF. The whole variable domain, remainder taken from reference TRBV28 and TRBJ1-4, is DVKVTQSSRYLVKRTGEKVFLECVQDMDHENMFWYRQDPGLGLRLIYFSYDVKMKEKGDIPEGYSVSREKKERFSLILESASTNQTSMYLCASIQQGAGEKLFFGSGTQLSVL.

This clonotype was counted a single time. The rearrangement links TRBV10-3 to TRBJ2-7, with 10 bases fitting TRBD1. The J segment lost 4 bases and the V segment lost 10 bases, leaving 10 bases of the junction unmatched. Germline CDR1 is ENHRY and CDR2 is SYGVKD. This CDR3 has 14 residues. DNA for the CDR3: TGTGCCACCGGGACAGGGGCAAGAAGTTACGAGCAGTACTTC. Its protein product is CATGTGARSYEQYF.

The chain employs TRBV2 and TRBJ2-4, with 7 bases matching TRBD1. CDR1 and CDR2 (germline): SNHLY, FYNNEI. J was trimmed by 0 bases and V by 4 bases; bases with no gene match: 6. The CDR3 is made up of 16 amino acids. CDR3 sequence: CASSAPTGLAKNIQYF. The CDR3 DNA is TGTGCCAGCAGTGCCCCGACAGGGCTAGCCAAAAACATTCAGTACTTC.

The J gene is TRBJ2-1, the V gene TRBV7-9, with D perhaps being TRBD1 or TRBD2 (5 bases each). V gave up 1 base and J gave up 6 bases, with 13 bases separating them. The CDR3 is made up of 15 amino acids. The germline V gene has CDR1 SEHNR and CDR2 FQNEAQ (reference sequence). The DNA of the CDR3 is TGTGCCAGCAGCTTAGTTGGGGGAATCCTCAATGAGCAGTTCTTC. Protein product: CASSLVGGILNEQFF. The full variable domain, completed using reference TRBV7-9 and TRBJ2-1, is DTGVSQNPRHKITKRGQNVTFRCDPISEHNRLYWYRQTLGQGPEFLTYFQNEAQLEKSRLLSDRFSAERPKGSFSTLEIQRTEQGDSAMYLCASSLVGGILNEQFFGPGTRLTVL.

Concerning this clonotype: A junction boundary mismatches the germline segment, possibly from a read error. The J gene is TRBJ1-2, the V gene TRBV29-1; D perhaps matches TRBD1 (6 bases). The CDR3 has 16 residues. CDR1 and CDR2 (germline): SQVTM, ANQGSEA. In nucleotides, the CDR3 is TGCAGCGTTGAAGATCAAGGGCAGGGACAATTCCGTGGCAACACCTTC. It specifies CSVEDQGQGQFRGNTF.

The chain recombines TRBV20-1 with TRBJ1-2; no firm D call. Between the trimmed V and J ends, which lost 3 bases and 0 bases, there was a span of 8 bases. The CDR3 has 13 residues. Germline-derived CDR1 and CDR2 are DFQATT and SNEGSKA (reference sequence). CDR3 coding DNA: TGCAGTGCTAGCAAGCTCGCTAACTATGGCTACACCTTC. It encodes CSASKLANYGYTF.

This clonotype was detected only a few times. The chain links TRBV5-1 to TRBJ1-5; no clear D gene. Germline V gene lookup returns CDR1 SGHRS and CDR2 YFSETQ. The length of the CDR3 is 15 residues. V lost 5 bases and J lost 0, with 12 bases in between. The CDR3 region has the DNA TGCGCCAGCAGTCTCTCAGACTATAGCAATCAGCCCCAGCATTTT. Its translation is CASSLSDYSNQPQHF.

This clonotype appeared a few times. The gene calls are TRBV20-1 and TRBJ1-6; no definite D call. V lost 0 bases and J 7 bases, leaving 13 bases between the germline ends. CDR1 is DFQATT and CDR2 is SNEGSKA in the germline V gene (reference sequence). This CDR3 is built from 15 residues. CDR3 sequence reads: CSARDGWTANSPLHF. The CDR3 nucleotides read TGCAGTGCTAGAGATGGTTGGACTGCGAATTCACCCCTCCACTTT.

This clonotype was observed many times. V and J are TRBV7-2 and TRBJ2-5; 8 bases align to TRBD2. J gave up 3 bases and V 1 base, and 13 bases lay outside the gene matches. Germline V gives CDR1 SGHTA, CDR2 FQGNSA. The CDR3 is 18 amino acids. CDR3 in amino acids: CASSLEGGDAGGEETQYF. Here the CDR3 DNA reads TGTGCCAGCAGCTTAGAGGGGGGGGACGCCGGGGGGGAAGAGACCCAGTACTTC.

As to this clonotype: Its ends do not fully match the called genes, so a read error is possible. This chain connects TRBV6-2 or TRBV6-3 to TRBJ2-1; D is unclear. This CDR3 spans 12 amino acids. Germline CDR1 and CDR2: MNHEY and SVGEGT. Here the CDR3 DNA reads TGTGCCAGCAGTGACTCCGGGAATGAGCAGTTCTTC. As protein: CASSDSGNEQFF.